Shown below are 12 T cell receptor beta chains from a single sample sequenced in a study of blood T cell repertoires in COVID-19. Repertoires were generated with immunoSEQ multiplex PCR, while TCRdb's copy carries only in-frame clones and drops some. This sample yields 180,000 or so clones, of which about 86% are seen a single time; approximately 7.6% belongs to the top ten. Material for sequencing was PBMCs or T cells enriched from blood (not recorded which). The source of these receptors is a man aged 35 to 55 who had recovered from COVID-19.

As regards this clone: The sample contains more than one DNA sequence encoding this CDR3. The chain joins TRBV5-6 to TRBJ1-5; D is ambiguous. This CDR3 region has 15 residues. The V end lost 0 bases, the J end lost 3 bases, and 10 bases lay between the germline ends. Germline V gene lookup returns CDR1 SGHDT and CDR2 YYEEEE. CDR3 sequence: CASSLGGRDNQPQHF. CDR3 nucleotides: TGTGCCAGCAGCTTGGGAGGGCGGGACAATCAGCCCCAGCATTTT.

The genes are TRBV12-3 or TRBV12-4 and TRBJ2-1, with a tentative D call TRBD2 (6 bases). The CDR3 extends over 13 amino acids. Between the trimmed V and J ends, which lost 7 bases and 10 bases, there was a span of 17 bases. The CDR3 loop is CASTQLASEEQFF. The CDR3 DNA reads TGTGCCAGCACCCAACTAGCTTCTGAAGAGCAGTTCTTC.

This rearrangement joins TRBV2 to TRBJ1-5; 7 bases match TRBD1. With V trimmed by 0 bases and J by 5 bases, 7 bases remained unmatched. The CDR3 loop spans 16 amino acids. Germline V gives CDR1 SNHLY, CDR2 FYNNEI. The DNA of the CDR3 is TGTGCCAGCAGTGAAGCGAGGGGGACAGCCGATCAGCCCCAGCATTTT. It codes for CASSEARGTADQPQHF.

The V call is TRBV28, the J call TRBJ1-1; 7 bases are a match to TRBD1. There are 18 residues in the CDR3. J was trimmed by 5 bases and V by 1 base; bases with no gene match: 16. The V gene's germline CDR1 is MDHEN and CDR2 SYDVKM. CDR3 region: CASSLSAFPTGSRTEAFF. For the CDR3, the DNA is TGTGCCAGCAGTTTATCAGCGTTTCCGACAGGGAGCAGGACTGAAGCTTTCTTT. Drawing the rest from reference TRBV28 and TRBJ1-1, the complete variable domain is DVKVTQSSRYLVKRTGEKVFLECVQDMDHENMFWYRQDPGLGLRLIYFSYDVKMKEKGDIPEGYSVSREKKERFSLILESASTNQTSMYLCASSLSAFPTGSRTEAFFGQGTRLTVV.

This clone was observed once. For the CDR3, the DNA is TGTGCCAGCAGCATTATGCGGGGGGTAGGAGAGACCCAGTACTTC. It translates to CASSIMRGVGETQYF. The gene calls are TRBV7-7 and TRBJ2-5; TRBD2 aligns across 8 bases. J was trimmed by 4 bases and V by 5 bases; bases with no gene match: 9. Germline V gene sequence: CDR1 SSHAT, CDR2 FNYEAQ (reference sequence). This CDR3 comprises 15 residues.

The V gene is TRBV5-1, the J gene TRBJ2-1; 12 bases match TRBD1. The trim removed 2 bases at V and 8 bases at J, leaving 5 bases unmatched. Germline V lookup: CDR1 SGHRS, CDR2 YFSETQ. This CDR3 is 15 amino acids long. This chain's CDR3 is CASSFGTGGFYEQFF. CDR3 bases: TGCGCCAGCAGCTTCGGGACAGGGGGCTTCTATGAGCAGTTCTTC.

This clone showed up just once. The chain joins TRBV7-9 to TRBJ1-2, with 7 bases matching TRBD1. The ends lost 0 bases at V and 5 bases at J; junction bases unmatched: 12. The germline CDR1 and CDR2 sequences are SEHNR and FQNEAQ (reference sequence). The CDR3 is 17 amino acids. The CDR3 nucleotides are TGTGCCAGCAGCTTAGCGGCAGGGGGGTCGAGGTTATATGGCTACACCTTC. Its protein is CASSLAAGGSRLYGYTF.

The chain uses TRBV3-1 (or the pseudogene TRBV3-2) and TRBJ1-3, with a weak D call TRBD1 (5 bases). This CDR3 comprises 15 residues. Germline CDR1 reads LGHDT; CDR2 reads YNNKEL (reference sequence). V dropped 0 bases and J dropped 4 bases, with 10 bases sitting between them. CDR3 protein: CASSQDRANGNTIYF. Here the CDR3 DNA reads TGTGCCAGCAGCCAAGACAGGGCGAACGGAAACACCATATATTTT.

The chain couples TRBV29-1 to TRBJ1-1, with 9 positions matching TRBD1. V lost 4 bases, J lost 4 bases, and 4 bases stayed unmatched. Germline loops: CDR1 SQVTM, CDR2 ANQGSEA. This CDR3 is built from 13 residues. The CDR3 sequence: CSVAEDRGTEAFF. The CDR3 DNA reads TGCAGCGTTGCAGAGGACAGGGGCACTGAAGCTTTCTTT.

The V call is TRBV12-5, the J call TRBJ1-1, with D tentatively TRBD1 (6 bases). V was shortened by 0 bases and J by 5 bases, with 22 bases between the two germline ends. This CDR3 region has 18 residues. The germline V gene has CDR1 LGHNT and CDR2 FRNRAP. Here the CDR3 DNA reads TGTGCTAGTGGTTTGGTAATTTCGGCAGGGGCCTTTTTGACTGAAGCTTTCTTT. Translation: CASGLVISAGAFLTEAFF. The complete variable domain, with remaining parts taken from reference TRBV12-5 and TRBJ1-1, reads DARVTQTPRHKVTEMGQEVTMRCQPILGHNTVFWYRQTMMQGLELLAYFRNRAPLDDSGMPKDRFSAEMPDATLATLKIQPSEPRDSAVYFCASGLVISAGAFLTEAFFGQGTRLTVV.

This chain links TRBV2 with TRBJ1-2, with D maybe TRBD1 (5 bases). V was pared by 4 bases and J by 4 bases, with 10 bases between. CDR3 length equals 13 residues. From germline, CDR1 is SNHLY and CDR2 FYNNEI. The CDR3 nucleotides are TGTGCCAGCAGTGGTCAGGGAACCTATGGCTACACCTTC. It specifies CASSGQGTYGYTF.

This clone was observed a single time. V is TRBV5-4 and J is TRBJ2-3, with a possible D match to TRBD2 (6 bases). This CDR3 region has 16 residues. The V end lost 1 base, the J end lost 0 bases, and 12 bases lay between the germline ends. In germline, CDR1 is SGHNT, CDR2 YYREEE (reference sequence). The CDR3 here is CASSLTGVFSTDTQYF. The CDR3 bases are TGTGCCAGCAGCTTGACGGGGGTGTTCAGCACAGATACGCAGTATTTT.